This section outlines one T cell receptor beta chain sequence together with its context. The antigen is unknown. The sample originates from a study of cytomegalovirus exposure and HLA in healthy donors. When sampled, the donors appeared nominally healthy, though they likely had unrecorded immune exposures. The CDR3 contains 15 residues. V trimming: 3 bases; J trimming: 4 bases; junction bases outside the gene matches: 8. Germline-derived CDR1 and CDR2 are MRHNA and SNTAGT. Regarding the study as a whole: The likely explanation for a cluster of highly shared sequence variants was sequencing artifact. A few of the chains that were CMV-associated were confirmed in vitro to be specific for CMV antigens. In a later analysis, parvovirus B19, influenza, CMV and Epstein-Barr virus appeared linked to several top co-occurrence clusters.

The PCR used 60 Vbeta and 13 Jbeta primers. Profiling relied on immunoSEQ multiplex PCR, and the TCRdb table lists in-frame clones only, not all of them. The sample carries some 150,000 clones, roughly 80% recorded once. The rearrangement uses TRBV6-4 and TRBJ1-2; TRBD1 matches at 7 bases. The origin of this receptor is a woman aged 45 to 65 in good health and CMV-seronegative. The sequenced sample consisted of PBMCs. CDR3 DNA sequence: TGTGCCAGCAGTGAATCCGTAGGGGGCGGCTATGGCTACACCTTC. The encoded protein is CASSESVGGGYGYTF.